The 4 T cell receptor beta chains below all came from one sample that was sequenced in a study of blood T cell repertoires in COVID-19. Measured with immunoSEQ multiplex PCR; TCRdb has only the in-frame clones, and not every one. The table shows under 450,000 clones, with more than 75% occurring only once. The sample was PBMCs or T cells enriched from blood (not recorded which). These TCRs come from a man aged 30-40 years who had recovered from COVID-19.

This chain connects TRBV12-3 or TRBV12-4 to TRBJ2-2, with D perhaps TRBD2 (5 bases). The germline V and J ends were trimmed by 3 bases and 8 bases, with 10 bases remaining between them. The CDR3 is 13 residues long. The CDR3 coding sequence is TGTGCCAGCAGTTTGGGAGTTCAAGGGGAGCTGTTTTTT. It specifies CASSLGVQGELFF.

The chain joins TRBV7-8 to TRBJ1-2; D is uncertain. V lost 8 bases and J 4 bases, leaving 8 bases between the germline ends. The CDR3 consists of 11 residues. Looked up from germline, CDR1 is SGHVS and CDR2 is FQNEAQ. This CDR3 is CASGSSYGYTF. In nucleotides, the CDR3 is TGTGCCAGCGGGAGTTCCTATGGCTACACCTTC.

The chain joins TRBV5-1 to TRBJ1-2, with 9 bases fitting TRBD1. The CDR3 is 19 residues long. The V segment lost 4 bases and the J segment 0 bases; nucleotides outside the gene matches: 16. CDR1 and CDR2 from the germline V gene are SGHRS and YFSETQ. The CDR3 loop is CASSPGTGYLRRANYGYTF. The DNA of the CDR3 is TGCGCCAGCAGCCCCGGGACAGGGTATTTACGGCGAGCTAACTATGGCTACACCTTC. The full variable domain, rest sourced from reference TRBV5-1 and TRBJ1-2, is KAGVTQTPRYLIKTRGQQVTLSCSPISGHRSVSWYQQTPGQGLQFLFEYFSETQRNKGNFPGRFSGRQFSNSRSEMNVSTLELGDSALYLCASSPGTGYLRRANYGYTFGSGTRLTVV.

V and J are TRBV14 and TRBJ2-5; a possible D gene is TRBD1 (5 bases). V was clipped by 0 bases and J by 5 bases, with 19 bases between them. Germline CDR1 and CDR2: SGHDN and FVKESK. The CDR3 has 17 residues. The CDR3 loop reads CASSQEGRRGIWETQYF. The CDR3 region has the DNA TGTGCCAGCAGCCAAGAGGGAAGAAGGGGCATATGGGAGACCCAGTACTTC.